The 3 T cell receptor beta chains given below trace back to one sample, sequenced in a study of blood T cell repertoires in COVID-19. Repertoires were generated with immunoSEQ multiplex PCR, while TCRdb's copy carries only in-frame clones and drops some. Of about 61,000 clones listed, about 88% were seen once; the top ten hold 20% to 25%. Sequenced: peripheral blood. These receptors were collected from a woman aged 45-59 years with active or convalescent COVID-19.

The gene calls are TRBV12-3 or TRBV12-4 and TRBJ1-6; D not certain. CDR3 length: 13 amino acids. V was cut by 2 bases and J by 8 bases, with 7 bases left in between. The CDR3 DNA sequence: TGTGCCAGCAGTTTATTGAGGGATTCACCCCTCCACTTT. This sequence encodes CASSLLRDSPLHF.

This clone appeared a single time. This chain joins TRBV9 and TRBJ2-1; maybe TRBD2 (5 bases). CDR1 and CDR2 from the germline V gene are SGDLS and YYNGEE. V shed 4 bases and J shed 4 bases, with 12 bases lying between them. The CDR3 spans 14 residues. Here the CDR3 DNA reads TGTGCCAGCAGCCCCAGAGGGAGTTACAATGAGCAGTTCTTC. It yields the protein CASSPRGSYNEQFF.

The chain combines TRBV27 with TRBJ2-2, with TRBD2 as a possible D gene (5 bases). Trimming removed 1 base from V and 1 base from J, with 10 bases in between. CDR3 size: 16 residues. CDR1 is MNHEY, CDR2 SMNVEV, per germline (reference sequence). CDR3 residues: CASSLYSGMNTGELFF. The DNA for the CDR3 is TGTGCCAGCAGTTTATACTCCGGGATGAACACCGGGGAGCTGTTTTTT.